This paragraph reports one T cell receptor (beta chain). It lacks a known antigen. This specimen belongs to a study of T cells expressing NK-cell markers (dated by TCRdb to the early 2020s). As for the study more broadly: In sorted CD3+CD56+NKG2C+, CD3+CD56+NKG2C- and CD3+CD56-NKG2C+ T-cell subsets from 8 or 9 donors, TCR beta-chain repertoires were profiled. All eight donors whose samples were sequenced were randomly selected healthy volunteers, three of them men and five women. Sequencing of the libraries produced 2 x 150 bp reads on Illumina HiSeq 2000/2500, MiSeq or NextSeq. Seven of the eight sequenced donors were HCMV-seropositive and one was HCMV-seronegative.

Taken from the germline V gene, the CDR1 and CDR2 loops are KGHSH and LQKENI. From its cysteine to its phenylalanine, the CDR3 spans 14 amino acids. DNA is not recorded here. HCMV serostatus was determined by detecting HCMV-specific IgG in serum with a commercial ELISA kit. Ficoll density gradient centrifugation was used to isolate peripheral blood mononuclear cells from blood. On the study overall, not on this receptor specifically: Whether the expanded NKG2C-expressing T cell clones were specific for HCMV antigens remained unclear. In 5 to 7 donors, the dominant CD3+CD56+NKG2C+ clonotypes were found to rank among the top 10 CD8+ clonotypes and to make up about 1.0-8% of CD8+ T cells. Those dominant clonotypes were again the most abundant among CD3+CD56-NKG2C+ cells in several donors, at about 25-65%.

Sequencing instrument: Illumina HiSeq 2000. TCR beta cDNA libraries were prepared using 5'RACE template switching, which introduced a universal primer site and unique molecular identifiers. Priming for cDNA synthesis came from the TCR beta constant segment, and two successive PCR amplification steps followed. In the paper's pipeline: Reads were demultiplexed and grouped by UMI with MIGEC, and clonotypes were assembled and quantified with MiTCR. To exclude erroneous sequences, any TCR cDNA sequence not supported by at least two reads was discarded. Downstream repertoire analysis used the tcR package, and clonotypes were matched across fractions by CDR3 nucleotide sequence plus V segment. VDJmatch was used to annotate antigen specificity against VDJdb, with one amino acid substitution allowed in CDR3. TCRdb reprocessed the reads; each CDR3 protein sequence makes one entry, and DNA is unavailable. The V and J calls come from TCRdb's annotation, not from the publication. The sample's table lists a count of 300,000 to 450,000 distinct CDR3 sequences. Of the sample, over 4% falls within the top ten clones.

What was sequenced was blood T cells: a sorted CD56 or NKG2C T cell subset, CD4+ or CD8+ T cells, or bulk PBMC T cells (not recorded which). The chain uses TRBV18 and TRBJ1-1; the D gene TCRdb calls, TRBD1, cannot be checked with no DNA. The sequence came from a man aged 18-75 years in good health. The CDR3 is CASSPIGQGAEAFF.